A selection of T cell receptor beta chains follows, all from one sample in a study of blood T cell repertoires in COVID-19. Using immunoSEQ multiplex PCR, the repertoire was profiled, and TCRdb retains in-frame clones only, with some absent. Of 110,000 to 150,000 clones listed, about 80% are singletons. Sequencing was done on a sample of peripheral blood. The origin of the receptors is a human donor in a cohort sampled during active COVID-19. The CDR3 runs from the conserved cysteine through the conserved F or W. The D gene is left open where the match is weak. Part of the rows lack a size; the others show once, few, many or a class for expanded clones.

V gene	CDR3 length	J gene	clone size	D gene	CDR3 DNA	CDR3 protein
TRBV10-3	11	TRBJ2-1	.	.	TGTGCCATCAGTGAGCTACTAGTTCAGTTCTTC	CAISELLVQFF
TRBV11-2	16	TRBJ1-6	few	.	TGTGCCAGCAGAGTAAGGGGTAGCTCCTATAATTCACCCCTCCACTTT	CASRVRGSSYNSPLHF
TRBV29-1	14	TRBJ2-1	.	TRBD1	TGCAGCGTTGAGGCCGGGACAGGGGTAAATGAGCAGTTCTTC	CSVEAGTGVNEQFF
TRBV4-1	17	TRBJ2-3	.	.	TGCGCCAGCAGCCAAGGATGGGGCAGGGATGACACAGATACGCAGTATTTT	CASSQGWGRDDTDTQYF
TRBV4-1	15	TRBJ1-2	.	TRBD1	TGCGCCAGCAGCCCGGGACAGGGAGCTAACTATGGCTACACCTTC	CASSPGQGANYGYTF
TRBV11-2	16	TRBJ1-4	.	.	TGTGCCAGCAGCTTCTCGGTTACGGTGGCTAATGAAAAACTGTTTTTT	CASSFSVTVANEKLFF
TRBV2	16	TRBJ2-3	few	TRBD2	TGTGCCAGCAGGGTAAAACTAGCGGGGGCTTCAGATACGCAGTATTTT	CASRVKLAGASDTQYF
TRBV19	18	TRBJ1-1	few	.	TGTGCCAGTAGTATAGATCTATGGGGCAGAATCATGGGCACTGAAGCTTTCTTT	CASSIDLWGRIMGTEAFF
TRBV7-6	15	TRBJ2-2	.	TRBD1	TGTGCCAGCAGCTCCTGGGACAGGGTAGCCGGGGAGCTGTTTTTT	CASSSWDRVAGELFF
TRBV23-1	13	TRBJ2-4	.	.	TGCGCCAGCAGGGGGCTAGCCAAAAACATTCAGTACTTC	CASRGLAKNIQYF
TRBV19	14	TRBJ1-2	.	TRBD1	TGTGCCAGTAGTCCGGGACAGGGCTGGAGTGGCTACACCTTC	CASSPGQGWSGYTF
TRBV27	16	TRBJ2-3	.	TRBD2	TGTGCCAGCATTATGGGACTAGCGGGGAGCACAGATACGCAGTATTTT	CASIMGLAGSTDTQYF
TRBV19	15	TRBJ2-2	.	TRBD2	TGTGCCAGTAGTATCGGGGGGGCTTACACCGGGGAGCTGTTTTTT	CASSIGGAYTGELFF
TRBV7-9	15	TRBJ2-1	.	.	TGTGCCAGCAGCTTAGAGGGGCCAGCCTACAATGAGCAGTTCTTC	CASSLEGPAYNEQFF
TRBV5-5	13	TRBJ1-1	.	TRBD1	TGTGCCAGCAGCTTGGTAGGGGGCGGGGAAGCTTTCTTT	CASSLVGGGEAFF
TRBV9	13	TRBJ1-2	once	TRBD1	TGTGCCAGCAGCGTAGGGGACAGGGTCGGCTACACCTTC	CASSVGDRVGYTF
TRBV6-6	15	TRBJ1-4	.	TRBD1	TGTGCCAGCAGTGCGCCAGGGGGACCTAATGAAAAACTGTTTTTT	CASSAPGGPNEKLFF
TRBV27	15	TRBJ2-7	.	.	TGTGCCAGCAGAGCTAGACTCCTAGGGGCCTACGAGCAGTACTTC	CASRARLLGAYEQYF
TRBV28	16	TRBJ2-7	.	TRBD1	TGTGCCAGCAGTCCACCCGGAGGACAGGGAAGGTACGAGCAGTACTTC	CASSPPGGQGRYEQYF
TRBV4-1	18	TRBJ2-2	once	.	TGCGCCAGCAGCCAAGACGGGGGGCGGGCCGCGAACACCGGGGAGCTGTTTTTT	CASSQDGGRAANTGELFF
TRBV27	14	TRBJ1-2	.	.	TGTGCCAGCAGTTCGTTACAGGTACCCCATGGCTACACCTTC	CASSSLQVPHGYTF
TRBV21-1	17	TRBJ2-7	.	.	TGTGCCAGCAGCAGAGTCGGGGGGGCCTTAAGCTCCTACGAGCAGTACTTC	CASSRVGGALSSYEQYF
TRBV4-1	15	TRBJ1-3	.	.	TGCGCCAGCAGCCGTCCGGGGGAACCGGGAAACACCATATATTTT	CASSRPGEPGNTIYF
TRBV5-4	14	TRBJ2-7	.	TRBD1	TGTGCCAGCAGCCTTACAGGGGATTCCTACGAGCAGTACTTC	CASSLTGDSYEQYF
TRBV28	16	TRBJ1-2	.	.	TGTGCCAGCAGTTTAAGGCCGCGGCAGGGGAGTAATGGCTACACCTTC	CASSLRPRQGSNGYTF
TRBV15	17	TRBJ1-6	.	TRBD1	TGTGCCACCAGCAGAGGGGGACAGGCTACCTATAATTCACCCCTCCACTTT	CATSRGGQATYNSPLHF
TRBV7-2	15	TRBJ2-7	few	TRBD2	TGTGCCAGCAGCTTTCGGGTTGGGGGGGCCTACGAGCAGTACTTC	CASSFRVGGAYEQYF
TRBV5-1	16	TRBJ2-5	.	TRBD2	TGCGCCAGCAGCTTGGGTACTAGCGGGGGTGGAGAGACCCAGTACTTC	CASSLGTSGGGETQYF
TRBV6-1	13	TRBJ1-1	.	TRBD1	TGTGCCAGCAGGCGAATGACAGGGACACAAGCTTTCTTT	CASRRMTGTQAFF
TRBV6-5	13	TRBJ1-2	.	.	TGTGCCAGCAGTTACTCGAGAGGAGATGGCTACACCTTC	CASSYSRGDGYTF
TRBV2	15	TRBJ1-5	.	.	TGTGCCAGCAGTCAACAGGGAATTTCGAATCAGCCCCAGCATTTT	CASSQQGISNQPQHF
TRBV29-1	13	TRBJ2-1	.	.	TGCAGCGTTGAAACATTCTCGGGCAATGAGCAGTTCTTC	CSVETFSGNEQFF
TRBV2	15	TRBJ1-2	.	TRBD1	TGTGCCAGCAGTCGGGACAGGGGAACGGGCTATGGCTACACCTTC	CASSRDRGTGYGYTF
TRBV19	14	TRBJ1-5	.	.	TGTGCCAGTACTGGGCCCTTGGGCAATCAGCCCCAGCATTTT	CASTGPLGNQPQHF
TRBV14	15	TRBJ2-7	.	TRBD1	TGTGCCAGCAGCCCCCTGGGACAGGGAAACTACGAGCAGTACTTC	CASSPLGQGNYEQYF